These 9 T cell receptor beta chains were all obtained from the same sample, sequenced in a study of CD8 T cells in ankylosing spondylitis. General study findings and limits: A TCR beta motif of seven or eight highly homologous variants appeared characteristic of ankylosing spondylitis blood.

These receptors have no identified antigens. In TCRdb, the 5' RACE reads were re-called with MiXCR into one record per CDR3 protein. The sample has about 840,000 distinct CDR3 sequences; 12% are singletons. Specimen: blood, either unsorted or a sorted T cell fraction (not recorded which). The receptor source for this set is a male donor with ankylosing spondylitis.

The chain recombines TRBV24-1 with TRBJ2-7, with D possibly being TRBD1 or TRBD2 (5 bases each). Germline-derived CDR1 and CDR2 are KGHDR and SFDVKD. This CDR3 has 13 residues. V was trimmed by 2 bases and J by 7 bases, leaving 11 bases between them. The CDR3 sequence is CATSDSGTAEQYF. The CDR3 coding sequence is TGTGCCACCAGTGATTCCGGGACCGCGGAGCAGTACTTC.

This clonotype was seen more than once but under ten times. The chain links TRBV20-1 to TRBJ2-4; 7 nucleotides line up with TRBD2. In germline, CDR1 is DFQATT, CDR2 SNEGSKA (reference sequence). J was trimmed by 3 bases and V by 4 bases; bases with no gene match: 9. The CDR3 is 15 residues long. The CDR3 bases are TGCAGTGCTACCACGGGGAGGGATTTCAAAAACATTCAGTACTTC. It specifies CSATTGRDFKNIQYF.

The V gene is TRBV20-1, the J gene TRBJ2-1; 10 bases match TRBD2. V lost 3 bases to trimming and J lost 4 bases; unmatched junction nucleotides: 9. Germline V lookup: CDR1 DFQATT, CDR2 SNEGSKA (reference sequence). The CDR3 has 16 amino acids. The CDR3 is CSASRLAGAGYNEQFF. CDR3 DNA: TGCAGTGCTAGTCGGCTAGCGGGAGCGGGTTACAATGAGCAGTTCTTC.

The chain uses TRBV10-3 and TRBJ2-5; 7 nucleotides match TRBD2. Looked up from germline, CDR1 is ENHRY and CDR2 is SYGVKD. V lost 2 bases, J lost 7 bases, and 7 bases stayed unmatched. CDR3 length: 14 residues. This CDR3 is CAISEIGTTGTQYF. In nucleotides, the CDR3 is TGTGCCATCAGTGAGATAGGGACTACAGGGACCCAGTACTTC.

The rearrangement links TRBV27 to TRBJ1-5; unclear D gene. V was clipped by 5 bases and J by 6 bases, with 14 bases between them. The V gene's germline CDR1 is MNHEY and CDR2 SMNVEV (reference sequence). The CDR3 extends over 14 amino acids. The CDR3 protein is CASSNGIGSQPQHF. CDR3 in DNA: TGTGCCAGCAGTAACGGAATCGGGAGTCAGCCCCAGCATTTT.

This clonotype was seen a few times. V gene TRBV12-3 or TRBV12-4 combines with J gene TRBJ2-1; 13 nucleotides agree with TRBD2. Trimming at V came to 6 bases and at J to 6 bases, leaving 5 bases not matched to a gene. The CDR3 has 15 residues. The CDR3 DNA follows: TGTGCCAGCAGGACCGGACTAGCGGGAGTCAATGAGCAGTTCTTC. Protein: CASRTGLAGVNEQFF.

This clonotype was observed a handful of times. The rearrangement uses TRBV20-1 and TRBJ2-5; D assignment may be TRBD1 or TRBD2 (6 bases each). The CDR3 spans 13 residues. Germline values: CDR1 DFQATT, CDR2 SNEGSKA (reference sequence). Deletions cut 4 bases from V and 2 bases from J, with 11 bases between. CDR3 amino acids: CSATRGGQETQYF. CDR3 bases: TGCAGTGCTACTCGAGGGGGGCAAGAGACCCAGTACTTC.

Many counts were recorded for this clonotype. V gene TRBV7-9 combines with J gene TRBJ2-5; 8 bases are shared with TRBD1. CDR3 size: 14 residues. The germline CDR1 and CDR2 sequences are SEHNR and FQNEAQ (reference sequence). V was clipped by 3 bases and J by 4 bases; unmatched bases: 4. CDR3 loop: CASSFQGAGETQYF. CDR3 DNA sequence: TGTGCCAGCAGCTTTCAGGGGGCGGGAGAGACCCAGTACTTC. The whole variable domain, remainder taken from reference TRBV7-9 and TRBJ2-5, is DTGVSQNPRHKITKRGQNVTFRCDPISEHNRLYWYRQTLGQGPEFLTYFQNEAQLEKSRLLSDRFSAERPKGSFSTLEIQRTEQGDSAMYLCASSFQGAGETQYFGPGTRLLVL.

The V and J genes are TRBV24-1 and TRBJ2-1; TRBD1 is a possible D gene (5 bases). Trimming shortened V by 2 bases and J by 5 bases, and 12 bases separated the two germline ends. CDR3 length: 15 amino acids. Germline assignment: CDR1 KGHDR and CDR2 SFDVKD. The CDR3 DNA is TGTGCCACCAGTGATTCCGGACATTTGCACAATGAGCAGTTCTTC. Translated, it gives CATSDSGHLHNEQFF.